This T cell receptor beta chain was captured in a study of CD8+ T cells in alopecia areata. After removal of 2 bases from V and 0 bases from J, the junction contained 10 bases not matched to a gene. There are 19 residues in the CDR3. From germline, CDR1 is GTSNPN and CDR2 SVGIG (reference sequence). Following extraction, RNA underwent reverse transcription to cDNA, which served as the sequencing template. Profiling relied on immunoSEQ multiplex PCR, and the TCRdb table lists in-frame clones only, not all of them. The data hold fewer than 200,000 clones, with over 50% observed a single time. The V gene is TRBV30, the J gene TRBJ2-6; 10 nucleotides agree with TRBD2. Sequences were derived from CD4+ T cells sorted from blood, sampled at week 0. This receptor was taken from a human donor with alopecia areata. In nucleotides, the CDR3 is TGTGCCTGGAGTCCTCCTCCGGGACTAGCGTTCTCTGGGGCCAACGTCCTGACTTTC. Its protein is CAWSPPPGLAFSGANVLTF.